What follows are 4 T cell receptor beta chains derived from one specimen sequenced in a study of early stage breast cancer tumors (dated by TCRdb to about 2017). Libraries came from the immunoSEQ multiplex PCR assay. TCRdb retrieved this table from immuneACCESS and kept in-frame rearrangements only. Not all clones are present; in checked studies, unresolved V genes account for under half, and no reason is known for the remainder. This sample holds thousands of clones; around 70% were observed only once. The top ten clonotypes cover 15% to 18% of the sample. Sequencing input: breast tumor tissue. Receptor source: a person between 60 and 69 years old with breast cancer.

This clone was picked up one time. The chain uses TRBV27 and TRBJ2-3; TRBD2 matches at 9 bases. V shed 8 bases and J 4 bases; nucleotides not matched to a gene: 7. The CDR3 has 14 amino acids. Germline lookup yields CDR1 MNHEY and CDR2 SMNVEV (reference sequence). In DNA form, the CDR3 reads TGTGCCAGCCGCGGGAGGGGCAGAGCAGATACGCAGTATTTT. Translation: CASRGRGRADTQYF.

This rearrangement joins TRBV5-8 to TRBJ1-1; the D is unclear. The CDR3 is 14 residues long. V shed 0 bases and J shed 1 base, with 7 bases lying between them. Germline assignment: CDR1 SGHTS and CDR2 YDEGEE. The CDR3 sequence: CASSLVVRNTEAFF. In DNA, the CDR3 is TGTGCCAGCAGCTTGGTAGTCCGGAACACTGAAGCTTTCTTT.

The chain combines TRBV19 with TRBJ1-5; D is perhaps TRBD1 (6 bases). In germline, CDR1 is LNHDA, CDR2 SQIVND (reference sequence). The CDR3 runs 14 residues. Trimming left V 3 bases short and J 6 bases short, with 12 bases between. The CDR3 loop reads CASSIWGARQPQHF. The CDR3 DNA reads TGTGCCAGTAGTATTTGGGGGGCGCGTCAGCCCCAGCATTTT.

The rearrangement links TRBV28 to TRBJ1-2; 12 bases are shared with TRBD1. The V gene's germline CDR1 is MDHEN and CDR2 SYDVKM. The CDR3 runs 17 residues. J gave up 8 bases and V 2 bases, and 12 bases lay outside the gene matches. The CDR3 here is CASSLGDRDRGRRGYTF. The DNA of the CDR3 is TGTGCCAGCAGTTTAGGGGACCGGGACAGGGGGCGGCGCGGCTACACCTTC.